These T cell receptor beta chains were read from a single sample in a study of PD-1 blockade in mismatch repair-deficient tumors. The antigens for these receptors are not known. Method: immunoSEQ multiplex PCR; TCRdb's copy keeps in-frame clones and lacks some. In the table there are approximately 15,000 clones, approximately 86% of which are singletons. This specimen consisted of cells cultured in vitro, obtained from a patient treated with pembrolizumab. The receptors come from an adult with mismatch repair-deficient cancer. CDR3s include the opening cysteine and the closing phenylalanine or tryptophan. Each record gives: D gene, clone size, V gene, J gene, CDR3 DNA, CDR3 protein. D genes are given only for firm matches. Not every row has a clone size; where given, it reads once, few, many or a size class.

NA	NA	TRBV28	TRBJ1-1	TGTGCCAGCAGTTTTGGGGGGGACACTGAAGCTTTCTTT	CASSFGGDTEAFF
NA	NA	TRBV5-1	TRBJ1-1	TGCGCCAGCAGCTTGGACAGTTCGAACACTGAAGCTTTCTTT	CASSLDSSNTEAFF
TRBD2	NA	TRBV19	TRBJ2-1	TGTGCCAGTAGTGCGCGAGAAACTAGCGGGAGGGCTGCTGAGCAGTTCTTC	CASSARETSGRAAEQFF
NA	NA	TRBV28	TRBJ1-2	TGTGCCAGCGGACCCCCAAACTATCGTAGCTACACCTTC	CASGPPNYRSYTF
NA	NA	TRBV28	TRBJ2-1	TGTGCCAGCAGTTTAGGAGGCTTCAATGAGCAGTTCTTC	CASSLGGFNEQFF
NA	NA	TRBV28	TRBJ2-5	TGTGCCAGCCTTCGGGGAGGGGGGGAAGAGACCCAGTACTTC	CASLRGGGEETQYF
NA	NA	TRBV7-3	TRBJ2-1	TGTGCCAGCAGCTTAGGAGGACTCTTAGATGAGCAGTTCTTC	CASSLGGLLDEQFF
NA	NA	TRBV5-1	TRBJ2-7	TGCGCCAGCAGCTTGCTGTTGTGGGGGCAAATCGACGAGCAGTACTTC	CASSLLLWGQIDEQYF
TRBD2	few	TRBV27	TRBJ2-7	TGTGCCAGCAATAGCGGGAGGAGCTCCTACGAGCAGTACTTC	CASNSGRSSYEQYF
TRBD2	NA	TRBV30	TRBJ2-3	TGTGCCTGGAATTCAATAGCGGGAGGGTCAGATACGCAGTATTTT	CAWNSIAGGSDTQYF
NA	NA	TRBV6-5	TRBJ1-1	TGTGCCAGCAGTTGGACCCCCACCCGGATGAACACTGAAGCTTTCTTT	CASSWTPTRMNTEAFF
NA	few	TRBV28	TRBJ1-3	TGTGCCAGCAGTAAGCGACAGGCCCTAGTAGGAAACACCATATATTTT	CASSKRQALVGNTIYF
NA	NA	TRBV28	TRBJ2-2	TGTGCCAGCAGGGCCCGGACAGGGGTAGTAGGACTAGCGATCGGGGAGCTGTTTTTT	CASRARTGVVGLAIGELFF
TRBD1	NA	TRBV27	TRBJ1-1	TGTGCCAGCAGTTTTGGGACAGGGGGGCGCACTGAAGCTTTCTTT	CASSFGTGGRTEAFF
NA	NA	TRBV9	TRBJ1-1	TGTGCCAGCAGCCAAAGCGAGGGATACACTGAAGCTTTCTTT	CASSQSEGYTEAFF
NA	NA	TRBV5-1	TRBJ1-5	TGCGCCAGCAGCTTGGGGACAGCCCTCAATCAGCCCCAGCATTTT	CASSLGTALNQPQHF
NA	NA	TRBV12-5	TRBJ2-3	TGTGCTAGTGGTATCCGGATAGATACGCAGTATTTT	CASGIRIDTQYF
TRBD2	NA	TRBV28	TRBJ2-4	TGTGCCAGCAGTCCATTCCAGGCACTAGCGGGAACAGCCAAAAACATTCAGTACTTC	CASSPFQALAGTAKNIQYF
TRBD2	NA	TRBV6-5	TRBJ2-7	TGTCCCGGGGAGGGGCGGGACTACGAGCAGTACTTC	CPGEGRDYEQYF
TRBD2	NA	TRBV14	TRBJ2-5	TGTGCCAGCAGCCGTGGGACTAGCTCGGAGACCCAGTACTTC	CASSRGTSSETQYF
NA	NA	TRBV21-1	TRBJ2-1	TGTGCCAGCAGCAAAGAGGAAAAGACTAGCGGGGCGGGTGAGCAGTTCTTC	CASSKEEKTSGAGEQFF
NA	NA	TRBV5-1	TRBJ2-3	TGCGCCAGCAGCTTGGAAGCGGCCTCTTTGTCTCATACGCAGTATTTT	CASSLEAASLSHTQYF
NA	NA	TRBV7-9	TRBJ2-5	TGTGCCAGCAGCTTAGGGACAGTGAGGGAGACCCAGTACTTC	CASSLGTVRETQYF
NA	NA	TRBV9	TRBJ1-1	TGTGCCAGCAGCGTAGATGGAGGAATGACTGAAGCTTTCTTT	CASSVDGGMTEAFF
TRBD1	NA	TRBV6-1	TRBJ2-5	TGTGCCAGCAGTGCGGGACAGGGAGGGACCCAGTACTTC	CASSAGQGGTQYF
NA	once	TRBV28	TRBJ1-4	TGTGCCAGCAGTTTAACCGGGCGAGAAAAACTGTTTTTT	CASSLTGREKLFF
TRBD2	few	TRBV5-1	TRBJ2-1	TGCGCCAGCAGCTTGGAATCTAGCGGGTTCTACAATGAGCAGTTCTTC	CASSLESSGFYNEQFF
NA	once	TRBV19	TRBJ2-7	TGTGCCAGTAAATCAGGGAACTACGAGCAGTACTTC	CASKSGNYEQYF
NA	NA	TRBV30	TRBJ1-5	TGTGCCTGGAGTGTGGGCCGCAATCAGCCCCAGCATTTT	CAWSVGRNQPQHF
TRBD1	once	TRBV28	TRBJ1-5	TGTGCCAGCAGTTCGTCGGACAGGGGTCATCAGCCCCAGCATTTT	CASSSSDRGHQPQHF
NA	NA	TRBV27	TRBJ2-7	TGTGCCAGCACCTCCCAGGGAGAGTACGAGCAGTACTTC	CASTSQGEYEQYF
NA	NA	TRBV9	TRBJ2-3	TGTGCCAGCAGCGTGCAGACAACGGATACGCAGTATTTT	CASSVQTTDTQYF
TRBD1	few	TRBV5-4	TRBJ1-6	TGTGCCAGCAGCTTGTTGGACAGGGATAATTCACCCCTCCACTTT	CASSLLDRDNSPLHF
NA	NA	TRBV18	TRBJ2-1	TGTACCAGCTCACCTATACTCCCTAGTTACAATGAGCAGTTCTTC	CTSSPILPSYNEQFF
NA	NA	TRBV27	TRBJ1-1	TGTGCCACCTCGGACGGTATGAACACTGAAGCTTTCTTT	CATSDGMNTEAFF
NA	NA	TRBV4-1	TRBJ2-2	TGCGCCAGCAGCCGACCGGGACTGACCACCGGGGAGCTGTTTTTT	CASSRPGLTTGELFF
NA	NA	TRBV4-1	TRBJ2-7	TGCGCCAGCAGCCAAGGATTGAGGTTCTCATCCTACGAGCAGTACTTC	CASSQGLRFSSYEQYF
NA	NA	TRBV5-6	TRBJ2-7	TGTGCCAGCAGCTTTGGACATCCCTACGAGCAGTACTTC	CASSFGHPYEQYF
NA	NA	TRBV30	TRBJ2-3	TGTGCCTGGAGGGGGGGCACAGATACGCAGTATTTT	CAWRGGTDTQYF
TRBD2	NA	TRBV27	TRBJ2-1	TGTGCCAGCAGTCCGACCGGGACTAGCGGGTACAATGAGCAGTTCTTC	CASSPTGTSGYNEQFF
NA	NA	TRBV2	TRBJ1-5	TGTGCCAGCAGTGAAGTCCTTAGTGGTAATCAGCCCCAGCATTTT	CASSEVLSGNQPQHF
NA	NA	TRBV2	TRBJ1-4	TGTGCCAGCACCCCAACCGGGGGAAAACTGTTTTTT	CASTPTGGKLFF
NA	NA	TRBV19	TRBJ2-1	TGTGCCAGTAGTCACTACTATGCCAAGCAGTTCTTC	CASSHYYAKQFF
NA	NA	TRBV7-9	TRBJ2-1	TGTGCCAGCAGCTTAGGTTGGGAGCAGTTCTTC	CASSLGWEQFF
TRBD1	NA	TRBV18	TRBJ1-2	TGTGCCAGCTCACCACGAACCGGGACAGACTATGGCTACACCTTC	CASSPRTGTDYGYTF
NA	NA	TRBV7-9	TRBJ2-7	TGTGCCAGCAGCTCACGGGAGGGACAGGGTGCCTACGAGCAGTACTTC	CASSSREGQGAYEQYF
TRBD1	NA	TRBV25-1	TRBJ2-7	TGTGCCAGCGGGGACAGTCCCTACGAGCAGTACTTC	CASGDSPYEQYF
NA	once	TRBV5-1	TRBJ1-3	TGCGCCAGCAGCTTGCCAGGGACTGGAAACACCATATATTTT	CASSLPGTGNTIYF
NA	NA	TRBV5-1	TRBJ2-6	TGCGCCAGCAGCTTCGCCCCTATCTCTGGGGCCAACGTCCTGACTTTC	CASSFAPISGANVLTF
NA	few	TRBV19	TRBJ2-1	TGTGCCACTGAAGCAACGAACGGTCGCTCCTACAATGAGCAGTTCTTC	CATEATNGRSYNEQFF
TRBD1	NA	TRBV5-1	TRBJ2-7	TGCGCCAGCAGCTTGGGGACAGGGGGGTTCTACGAGCAGTACTTC	CASSLGTGGFYEQYF